This T cell receptor beta chain was sequenced in a study of blood T cells in healthy people across ages. The CDR3 totals 15 residues. CDR1 and CDR2 from the germline V gene are KGHSH and LQKENI. A second PCR of 7 to 11 cycles used a sample-barcoded 5' primer and a J-beta primer mix. Every molecule of cDNA carried a tag from a template-switch adaptor with 12 random nucleotides. TCRdb redid the calling of the 5' RACE reads with MiXCR, one entry per CDR3 protein. The sample has more than 800,000 distinct CDR3 sequences; under 55% are singletons. The V gene is TRBV18, the J gene TRBJ2-5, with 8 nucleotides matching TRBD2. The better agreement between TRBJ2-7 and the DNA end casts doubt on the J call. Sequenced material: blood. This clonotype originated in a woman between 55 and 75 years old in good health. CDR3 sequence reads: CASSQKAGDINEQYF. CDR3 nucleotides: TGTGCCAGCTCTCAAAAAGCGGGAGATATCAACGAGCAGTACTTC.